This TCR beta chain is drawn from a study of blood T cell repertoires in COVID-19. Across the whole study: PBMCs, B-cell-depleted T cells, or T cells provided the cDNA or gDNA that made up the material.

The assay was immunoSEQ multiplex PCR, and TCRdb's table has in-frame clones only and misses some. Altogether 80,000 to 95,000 clones are present, 65% to 85% being singletons, with the ten largest covering roughly a third. The length of the CDR3 is 14 residues. The germline V gene encodes CDR1 MDHEN and CDR2 SYDVKM. V trimming: 4 bases; J trimming: 4 bases; junction bases outside the gene matches: 6. The rearrangement joins TRBV28 to TRBJ1-2; 7 positions match TRBD1. The TCR originated in a woman at least 80 years old with active or convalescent COVID-19. Sequencing was carried out using peripheral blood. This CDR3 reads CASSSRQGIYGYTF. The CDR3 DNA is TGTGCCAGCAGTTCCAGACAGGGTATCTATGGCTACACCTTC.